Listed below are T cell receptor beta chains from one sample, sequenced in a study of T cell responses to AZD1222 COVID-19 vaccine. Sequenced by immunoSEQ multiplex PCR; TCRdb stores in-frame clones only, minus some. The sample records 120,000 or so clones, more than 75% being singletons. Material: peripheral blood, obtained on day 0 of AZD1222 vaccination. The receptor source for this set is an adult in good health. CDR3s include the opening cysteine and the closing phenylalanine or tryptophan. The order of the fields is D gene, clone size, J gene, V gene, CDR3 protein, CDR3 DNA. A D gene is named only where the DNA matches it firmly. Part of the rows lack a size; the others show once, few, many or a class for expanded clones.

D: TRBD1; size: -; J: TRBJ2-5; V: TRBV5-4; CDR3: CASSLRDREETQYF; DNA: TGTGCCAGCAGCTTGAGGGACAGGGAAGAGACCCAGTACTTC
D: -; size: -; J: TRBJ2-7; V: TRBV29-1; CDR3: CSVEGAPSEQYF; DNA: TGCAGCGTGGAGGGGGCTCCCTCGGAGCAGTACTTC
D: -; size: -; J: TRBJ2-1; V: TRBV11-1; CDR3: CASSLAGMWSNEQFF; DNA: TGTGCCAGCAGCTTAGCGGGGATGTGGTCCAATGAGCAGTTCTTC
D: -; size: -; J: TRBJ2-7; V: TRBV6-5; CDR3: CASTDNYEQYF; DNA: TGTGCCAGCACCGACAACTACGAGCAGTACTTC
D: -; size: -; J: TRBJ1-1; V: TRBV28; CDR3: CASSLASVEAFF; DNA: TGTGCCAGCAGTTTAGCTAGCGTTGAAGCTTTCTTT
D: -; size: -; J: TRBJ2-7; V: TRBV9; CDR3: CASSVEGDGAYEQYF; DNA: TGTGCCAGCAGCGTAGAGGGGGACGGGGCCTACGAGCAGTACTTC
D: TRBD1; size: -; J: TRBJ1-1; V: TRBV5-4; CDR3: CASSKGQGENRVTEAFF; DNA: TGTGCCAGCAGTAAGGGACAGGGGGAAAACCGGGTGACTGAAGCTTTCTTT
D: -; size: -; J: TRBJ2-7; V: TRBV10-1; CDR3: CASSGHRFGEQYF; DNA: TGCGCCAGCAGTGGACACAGGTTTGGTGAGCAGTACTTC
D: -; size: once; J: TRBJ1-2; V: TRBV24-1; CDR3: CATALYGYTF; DNA: TGTGCCACGGCCCTCTATGGCTACACCTTC
D: -; size: -; J: TRBJ2-7; V: TRBV6-6; CDR3: CASSYRAHEQYF; DNA: TGTGCCAGCAGTTACAGGGCCCACGAGCAGTACTTC
D: -; size: -; J: TRBJ2-3; V: TRBV7-2; CDR3: CASSLNVGADTQYF; DNA: TGTGCCAGCAGCTTAAACGTGGGGGCAGATACGCAGTATTTT
D: TRBD2; size: -; J: TRBJ2-7; V: TRBV5-4; CDR3: CASSYRALAGKNNEQYF; DNA: TGTGCCAGCAGCTATAGGGCGTTAGCGGGGAAGAATAACGAGCAGTACTTC
D: -; size: -; J: TRBJ1-1; V: TRBV27; CDR3: CASSLSLGLNTEAFF; DNA: TGTGCCAGCAGTTTATCGCTGGGATTGAACACTGAAGCTTTCTTT
D: -; size: -; J: TRBJ2-2; V: TRBV29-1; CDR3: CSVGQVTGELFF; DNA: TGCAGCGTTGGACAGGTCACCGGGGAGCTGTTTTTT
D: -; size: -; J: TRBJ2-7; V: TRBV7-8; CDR3: CASSSGAETGVFYEQYF; DNA: TGTGCCAGCAGCTCGGGGGCCGAAACAGGGGTCTTCTACGAGCAGTACTTC
D: -; size: -; J: TRBJ1-5; V: TRBV6-1; CDR3: CASSEAFLRVYNNQPQHF; DNA: TGTGCCAGCAGTGAAGCTTTCCTCAGGGTCTATAACAATCAGCCCCAGCATTTT
D: -; size: -; J: TRBJ2-2; V: TRBV6-5; CDR3: CASRGPGQNTGELFF; DNA: TGTGCCAGCCGGGGACCGGGACAGAACACCGGGGAGCTGTTTTTT
D: TRBD2; size: -; J: TRBJ2-1; V: TRBV3-1/TRBV3-2; CDR3: CASSLQIAGASPWKQFF; DNA: TGTGCCAGCAGCCTTCAAATAGCGGGGGCCTCGCCGTGGAAGCAGTTCTTC
D: -; size: -; J: TRBJ1-5; V: TRBV5-5; CDR3: CASSLESGGLPQHF; DNA: TGTGCCAGCAGCTTGGAGAGCGGGGGGTTGCCCCAGCATTTT
D: TRBD1; size: -; J: TRBJ1-5; V: TRBV7-2; CDR3: CASSRDSLNQPQHF; DNA: TGTGCCAGCAGCCGGGACAGCCTCAATCAGCCCCAGCATTTT